The 16 T cell receptor beta chains below were found in one sample sequenced in a study of shared clonotypes between healthy human individuals. Method: immunoSEQ multiplex PCR; TCRdb's copy keeps in-frame clones and lacks some. The data hold 2.3 million or so clones, with approximately 93% observed a single time. Sequencing was done on a sample of naive CD4+ T cells from PBMCs. Subset indicated: CD45RA+ positively selected. These receptors were collected from a man between 18 and 29 years old in good health. Some clones in this sample may be carry-over from other donors' samples.

This chain connects TRBV5-1 to TRBJ2-2, with D possibly matching TRBD1 (6 bases). The CDR3 extends over 16 amino acids. Trimming removed 1 base from V and 5 bases from J, with 15 bases in between. Germline V gene sequence: CDR1 SGHRS, CDR2 YFSETQ. In nucleotides, the CDR3 is TGCGCCAGCAGCTTGTCCGTGGACAGAACTACCGGGGAGCTGTTTTTT. This encodes CASSLSVDRTTGELFF.

The chain employs TRBV6-5 and TRBJ1-1; TRBD1 might be the D (6 bases). The ends were cut back, 7 bases at V and 13 bases at J, with 22 bases in the middle. CDR3 size: 13 residues. Germline values: CDR1 MNHEY, CDR2 SVGAGI. Here the CDR3 reads CASKPQGGGWGFF. The CDR3 region has the DNA TGTGCCAGCAAGCCACAGGGAGGGGGTTGGGGTTTCTTT.

The rearrangement joins TRBV11-3 to TRBJ2-3, with a possible D match to TRBD2 (6 bases). The CDR3 loop spans 16 amino acids. Germline V lookup: CDR1 SGHNT, CDR2 YENEEA. The V end was cut by 4 bases, the J end by 0 bases, with 14 bases between. CDR3 residues: CASSSGGRGSTDTQYF. The CDR3 region has the DNA TGTGCCAGCAGCTCAGGAGGACGGGGGAGCACAGATACGCAGTATTTT.

The chain employs TRBV2 and TRBJ1-5; D unresolved. V lost 7 bases and J 1 base, leaving 8 bases between the germline ends. CDR1 is SNHLY and CDR2 is FYNNEI in the germline V gene. This CDR3 has 13 amino acids. CDR3 sequence (DNA): TGTGCCAGCAATGGGCAAAGCAATCAGCCCCAGCATTTT. Its protein product is CASNGQSNQPQHF.

The chain is built from TRBV5-1 and TRBJ2-1, with TRBD1 as a possible D gene (5 bases). The CDR3 contains 16 residues. The V end was cut by 3 bases, the J end by 4 bases, with 17 bases between. Germline V gene data show CDR1 as SGHRS and CDR2 as YFSETQ. The CDR3 DNA is TGCGCCAGCAGCTGGGGCGTGGTAGCCAATTACAATGAGCAGTTCTTC. Protein product: CASSWGVVANYNEQFF.

The chain is built from TRBV15 and TRBJ2-1; 8 nucleotides match TRBD2. With V trimmed by 0 bases and J by 8 bases, 21 bases remained unmatched. Per germline, CDR1 LNHNV and CDR2 YYDKDF (reference sequence). The CDR3 is 20 amino acids. CDR3: CATSRDLGVSSGRPGHEQFF. In DNA, the CDR3 is TGTGCCACCAGCAGAGATTTGGGTGTGTCTAGCGGGCGGCCAGGCCATGAGCAGTTCTTC.

This chain connects TRBV29-1 to TRBJ1-1; D call uncertain. The CDR3 has 14 amino acids. Germline values: CDR1 SQVTM, CDR2 ANQGSEA. V was trimmed by 5 bases and J by 4 bases, leaving 17 bases between them. The CDR3 DNA sequence: TGCAGCGTTAGGTCGGGCACGGGGTCCACTGAAGCTTTCTTT. Translating it yields CSVRSGTGSTEAFF.

V gene TRBV4-1 combines with J gene TRBJ1-2; D remains unclear. The CDR3 contains 13 residues. Germline CDR1 is MGHRA and CDR2 is YSYEKL. The ends were cut back, 4 bases at V and 2 bases at J, with 8 bases in the middle. CDR3 nucleotides: TGCGCCAGCAGCCCTCTAATCAACTATGGCTACACCTTC. Its protein is CASSPLINYGYTF.

CDR3 sequence (DNA): TGTGCCAGCAGCACGGGACTAGCGGATCGCGGAGAGACCCAGTACTTC. This sequence encodes CASSTGLADRGETQYF. The V gene is TRBV7-3, the J gene TRBJ2-5, with 11 bases that match TRBD2. The CDR3 is made up of 16 amino acids. Trimming cost V 5 bases and J 4 bases; bases outside gene matches: 9. Looked up from germline, CDR1 is SGHTA and CDR2 is FQGTGA.

This chain joins TRBV7-9 and TRBJ2-3, with 7 nucleotides matching TRBD2. The V gene end was trimmed by 4 bases and the J gene end by 0 bases; junction bases not matched to a gene: 7. The CDR3 has 16 amino acids. Germline loops: CDR1 SEHNR, CDR2 FQNEAQ (reference sequence). CDR3 in amino acids: CASSSPLAISTDTQYF. The CDR3 nucleotides are TGTGCCAGCAGCTCCCCACTAGCGATAAGCACAGATACGCAGTATTTT.

This chain connects TRBV6-1 to TRBJ2-7, with D perhaps given as TRBD1 or TRBD2 (5 bases each). Germline CDR1 MNHNS, CDR2 SASEGT. V lost 4 bases and J lost 2, with 12 bases in between. The CDR3 sequence is 14 residues long. As DNA, the CDR3 is TGTGCCAGCAGTGTCGGGGCCCTCACCTACGAGCAGTACTTC. It codes for CASSVGALTYEQYF.

The chain carries TRBV10-1 and TRBJ1-5; D not certain. The V gene's germline CDR1 is WNHNN and CDR2 SYGVQD (reference sequence). This CDR3 comprises 16 residues. The ends were cut back, 7 bases at V and 0 bases at J, with 16 bases in the middle. CDR3 in amino acids: CASKLTGSISNQPQHF. For the CDR3, the DNA is TGCGCCAGCAAATTGACGGGATCGATTAGCAATCAGCCCCAGCATTTT.

Details on this clone: Distinct nucleotide sequences in the sample also encode this CDR3. The chain joins TRBV28 to TRBJ1-1, with 9 positions matching TRBD1. This CDR3 contains 14 residues. J was trimmed by 5 bases and V by 4 bases; bases with no gene match: 5. CDR1 MDHEN and CDR2 SYDVKM come from the germline V gene. DNA of the CDR3: TGTGCCAGCAGTTCTACAGGGGGCCGTACTGAAGCTTTCTTT. Translation gives CASSSTGGRTEAFF.

The gene calls are TRBV5-1 and TRBJ2-7; D perhaps matches TRBD1 (5 bases). The length of the CDR3 is 12 residues. Germline V gene sequence: CDR1 SGHRS, CDR2 YFSETQ. The V end lost 0 bases, the J end lost 9 bases, and 10 bases lay between the germline ends. CDR3 region: CASSLETARQYF. In DNA, the CDR3 is TGCGCCAGCAGCTTGGAGACAGCCCGGCAGTACTTC.

This sequence joins TRBV7-2 and TRBJ2-1; D not resolved. The CDR3 is 13 amino acids. Germline V gives CDR1 SGHTA, CDR2 FQGNSA. Between the trimmed V and J ends, which lost 3 bases and 2 bases, there was a span of 5 bases. CDR3 bases: TGTGCCAGCAGCTTCCCCCCCTACAATGAGCAGTTCTTC. It encodes CASSFPPYNEQFF.

The chain carries TRBV18 and TRBJ2-5; D is uncertain. This CDR3 is 15 amino acids long. Germline values: CDR1 KGHSH, CDR2 LQKENI. V gave up 6 bases and J gave up 2 bases, with 16 bases separating them. The CDR3 here is CASSRMGQTQETQYF. CDR3 coding DNA: TGTGCCAGCTCCCGGATGGGCCAAACTCAAGAGACCCAGTACTTC.